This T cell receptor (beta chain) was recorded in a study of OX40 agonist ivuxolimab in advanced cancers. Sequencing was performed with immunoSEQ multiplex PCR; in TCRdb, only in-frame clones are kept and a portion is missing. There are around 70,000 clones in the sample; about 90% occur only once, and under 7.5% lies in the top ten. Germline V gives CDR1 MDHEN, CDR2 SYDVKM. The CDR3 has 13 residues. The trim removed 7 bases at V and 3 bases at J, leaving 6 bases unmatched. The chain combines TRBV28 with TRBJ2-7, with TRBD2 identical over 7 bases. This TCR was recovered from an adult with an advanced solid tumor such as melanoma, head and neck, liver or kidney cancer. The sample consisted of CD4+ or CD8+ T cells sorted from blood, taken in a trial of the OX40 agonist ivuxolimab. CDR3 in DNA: TGTGCCAGCACCACCGAGCGGGGCTACGAGCAGTACTTC. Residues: CASTTERGYEQYF. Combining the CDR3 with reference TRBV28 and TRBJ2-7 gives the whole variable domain DVKVTQSSRYLVKRTGEKVFLECVQDMDHENMFWYRQDPGLGLRLIYFSYDVKMKEKGDIPEGYSVSREKKERFSLILESASTNQTSMYLCASTTERGYEQYFGPGTRLTVT.